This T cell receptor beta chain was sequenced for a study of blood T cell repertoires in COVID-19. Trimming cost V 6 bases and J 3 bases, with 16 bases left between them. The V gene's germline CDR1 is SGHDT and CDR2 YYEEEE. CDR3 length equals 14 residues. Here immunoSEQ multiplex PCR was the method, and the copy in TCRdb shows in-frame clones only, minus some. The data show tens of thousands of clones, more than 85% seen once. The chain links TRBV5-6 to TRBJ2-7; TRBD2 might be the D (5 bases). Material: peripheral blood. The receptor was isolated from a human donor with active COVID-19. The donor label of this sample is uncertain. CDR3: CASNLGLPGYEQYF. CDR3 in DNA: TGTGCCAGCAACTTAGGACTGCCGGGCTACGAGCAGTACTTC.